These 20 T cell receptor beta chains were sequenced from one sample in a study of blood T cells in healthy people across ages. A sample-barcoded 5' primer and a J-beta primer mix were used in a second PCR of roughly 7 to 11 cycles. MiXCR, applied by TCRdb to the 5' RACE reads, yields one record per CDR3 protein. Among over 1,500,000 distinct CDR3 sequences listed, about two fifths were seen once. What was sequenced was blood. Source of these receptors: a human donor in good health.

The CDR3 protein is CASSPVPADTQYF. As DNA, the CDR3 is TGTGCCAGCAGCCCCGTCCCGGCAGATACGCAGTATTTT. J is TRBJ2-3 and V is TRBV7-2; D unclear. The germline V gene encodes CDR1 SGHTA and CDR2 FQGNSA. The CDR3 covers 13 residues. V lost 5 bases, J lost 4 bases, and 10 bases lay in between.

This clonotype appeared a few times. This chain links TRBV5-6 with TRBJ2-5, with D possibly being TRBD1 or TRBD2 (5 bases each). The CDR3 sequence is 14 residues long. The V gene's germline CDR1 is SGHDT and CDR2 YYEEEE. With 7 bases removed from V and 2 bases from J, the gap between germline ends came to 15 bases. CDR3 coding DNA: TGTGCCAGCCGTGGGTGGGGGAGTCAAGAGACCCAGTACTTC. This gives the protein CASRGWGSQETQYF.

This clonotype was seen more than once but under ten times. The chain employs TRBV7-2 and TRBJ1-2, with 7 bases identical to TRBD1. Germline CDR1 reads SGHTA; CDR2 reads FQGNSA. V dropped 8 bases and J dropped 2; count of bases not matched to a gene: 14. The length of the CDR3 is 16 residues. CDR3 bases: TGTGCCAGCCGACTCCCACAGGGGCAATCCAACTATGGCTACACCTTC. Encoded protein: CASRLPQGQSNYGYTF.

The gene calls are TRBV5-1 and TRBJ2-1; tentatively, D is TRBD1 (6 bases). Germline lookup yields CDR1 SGHRS and CDR2 YFSETQ. Trimming cost V 4 bases and J 4 bases, with 15 bases left between them. This CDR3 is 15 amino acids long. CDR3 residues: CASSPGQPTYNEQFF. Written as DNA, the CDR3 is TGCGCCAGCAGCCCCGGACAGCCGACTTACAATGAGCAGTTCTTC.

Details on this clonotype: Relative to the germline gene, one junction end is altered; a read error may explain this. V is TRBV6-5 and J is TRBJ2-7, with 7 bases matching TRBD1. CDR3 length: 16 residues. Per the germline V gene, CDR1 is MNHEY and CDR2 is SVGAGI. The CDR3 reads CASSYSWGTVVYGQYF. CDR3 sequence (DNA): TGTGCCAGCAGTTACAGCTGGGGGACAGTGGTCTACGGGCAGTACTTC.

This clonotype was counted between two and nine times. The chain uses TRBV6-5 and TRBJ2-7; the D is unclear. With 1 base removed from V and 6 bases from J, the gap between germline ends came to 7 bases. CDR3 length equals 12 residues. Germline CDR1 MNHEY, CDR2 SVGAGI. Written as DNA, the CDR3 is TGTGCCAGCAGTTACTGGGGTAGCGAGCAGTACTTC. Protein product: CASSYWGSEQYF.

This clonotype was observed a few times. The chain links TRBV3-1 to TRBJ2-7; 7 nucleotides line up with TRBD1. CDR3 length equals 16 residues. J gave up 0 bases and V 0 bases, and 5 bases lay outside the gene matches. CDR1 LGHDT and CDR2 YNNKEL come from the germline V gene (reference sequence). The CDR3 nucleotides are TGTGCCAGCAGCCAAGATGCTTGGGACAGCTCCTACGAGCAGTACTTC. It yields the protein CASSQDAWDSSYEQYF.

CDR3 nucleotides: TGTGCCAGCAGCCCCTCATCGGCAGGGGGCTTCGACGAGCAGTACTTC. Its translation is CASSPSSAGGFDEQYF. The rearrangement uses TRBV7-9 and TRBJ2-7; 8 bases line up with TRBD1. The CDR3 consists of 16 residues. Per the germline V gene, CDR1 is SEHNR and CDR2 is FQNEAQ (reference sequence). Trimming at V came to 5 bases and at J to 5 bases, leaving 14 bases not matched to a gene.

This clonotype was found a few times. The chain is built from TRBV5-1 and TRBJ2-7, with D perhaps matching TRBD1 (6 bases). The CDR3 runs 13 residues. CDR1 is SGHRS and CDR2 is YFSETQ in the germline V gene. V was clipped by 8 bases and J by 2 bases, with 14 bases between them. The CDR3 DNA follows: TGCGCCAGTGCTAGAGACAGGACCTACGAGCAGTACTTC. Translation: CASARDRTYEQYF.

This clonotype was detected only a few times. J is TRBJ2-4 and V is TRBV4-3; 7 bases map to TRBD2. There are 16 residues in the CDR3. The J segment lost 1 base and the V segment lost 3 bases, leaving 6 bases of the junction unmatched. Germline V gene data show CDR1 as LGHNA and CDR2 as YSLEER. CDR3 nucleotide sequence: TGCGCCAGCAGCCAGTTAACAGCGGGGGCCAAAAACATTCAGTACTTC. Its protein is CASSQLTAGAKNIQYF.

The chain uses TRBV7-2 and TRBJ2-1; D is ambiguous. The length of the CDR3 is 14 residues. Trimming removed 1 base from V and 15 bases from J, with 19 bases in between. The germline V gene has CDR1 SGHTA and CDR2 FQGNSA. CDR3 loop: CASSLVGQDPLGFF. The CDR3 coding sequence is TGTGCCAGCAGCTTAGTCGGTCAGGACCCCCTGGGGTTCTTC.

The chain uses TRBV7-3 and TRBJ2-3; 10 nucleotides line up with TRBD2. The CDR3 length is 16 residues. Per the germline V gene, CDR1 is SGHTA and CDR2 is FQGTGA. V was pared by 2 bases and J by 4 bases, with 6 bases of the junction left unmatched. DNA of the CDR3: TGTGCCAGCAGCTTATTCGCTAGCGGGGGTTCAGATACGCAGTATTTT. This codes for CASSLFASGGSDTQYF.

The table lists this clonotype with a few counts. The chain joins TRBV12-3 or TRBV12-4 to TRBJ2-3, with D hard to call. The CDR3 consists of 15 residues. The V end lost 5 bases, the J end lost 0 bases, and 12 bases lay between the germline ends. The CDR3 sequence is CASSTYRPSTDTQYF. The CDR3 DNA reads TGTGCCAGCAGTACATATAGACCTAGCACAGATACGCAGTATTTT.

Only a few counts were recorded for this clonotype. The chain couples TRBV7-9 to TRBJ1-5, with TRBD1 as a possible D gene (5 bases). Per the germline V gene, CDR1 is SEHNR and CDR2 is FQNEAQ (reference sequence). The CDR3 is made up of 15 amino acids. The V end was cut by 1 base, the J end by 7 bases, with 14 bases between. For the CDR3, the DNA is TGTGCCAGCAGCTTAGACTCTCGGGGGAGGCAGCCCCAGCATTTT. Amino acid sequence: CASSLDSRGRQPQHF.

V and J are TRBV4-2 and TRBJ1-6; D perhaps matches TRBD1 (6 bases). The CDR3 has 15 residues. The germline V gene has CDR1 LGHNA and CDR2 YNFKEQ. Trimming pared 2 bases from V and 7 bases from J, leaving 12 bases between. As DNA, the CDR3 is TGTGCCAGCAGCCAATACAGGGTAGGGAATTCACCCCTCCACTTT. Its protein product is CASSQYRVGNSPLHF.

This clonotype occurred a few times. V is TRBV11-1 and J is TRBJ2-1; TRBD2 agrees at 13 bases. The V gene end was trimmed by 6 bases and the J gene end by 4 bases; junction bases not matched to a gene: 21. CDR1 is SGHAT and CDR2 is FQDESV in the germline V gene (reference sequence). The CDR3 loop spans 21 amino acids. The CDR3 region has the DNA TGTGCCAGCAGTTCACTCTGGACTAGCGGGGGACATCCCAGTGGATACAATGAGCAGTTCTTC. Its translation: CASSSLWTSGGHPSGYNEQFF.

Note on this clonotype: One end of the junction does not line up with germline, which may come from a read error. CDR3 region: CASSLFVGQENIRYF. The CDR3 DNA follows: TGCGCCAGCAGCTTGTTTGTGGGACAAGAAAACATTCGGTACTTC. The chain joins TRBV5-1 to TRBJ2-4; possibly TRBD1 for D (6 bases). CDR1 SGHRS and CDR2 YFSETQ come from the germline V gene. The CDR3 sequence is 15 residues long.

The V and J genes are TRBV12-3 or TRBV12-4 and TRBJ2-3; 11 positions match TRBD2. The V segment lost 4 bases and the J segment 4 bases; nucleotides outside the gene matches: 4. This CDR3 contains 15 residues. DNA of the CDR3: TGTGCCAGCAGTTATAGCGGGGGGGCCTCAGATACGCAGTATTTT. This codes for CASSYSGGASDTQYF.

The chain combines TRBV5-1 with TRBJ2-3; D is ambiguous. In germline, CDR1 is SGHRS, CDR2 YFSETQ. Trimming took 1 base from V and 0 from J, leaving 9 bases between them. CDR3 length: 15 amino acids. This CDR3 is CASSLKLGSTDTQYF. The CDR3, as DNA: TGCGCCAGCAGCTTGAAGCTGGGGAGCACAGATACGCAGTATTTT. Full variable domain (rest looked up from reference TRBV5-1 and TRBJ2-3): KAGVTQTPRYLIKTRGQQVTLSCSPISGHRSVSWYQQTPGQGLQFLFEYFSETQRNKGNFPGRFSGRQFSNSRSEMNVSTLELGDSALYLCASSLKLGSTDTQYFGPGTRLTVL.

On this clonotype itself: Germline is not matched at one junction end, which may reflect a read error. This chain connects TRBV7-9 to TRBJ2-6, with D perhaps matching TRBD1 or TRBD2 (5 bases each). This CDR3 comprises 18 residues. Germline CDR1 SEHNR, CDR2 FQNEAQ (reference sequence). The CDR3 reads CASSWSYGASSGANVRTF. The CDR3 nucleotides are TGTGCCAGCAGCTGGTCCTACGGGGCTAGCTCTGGGGCCAACGTCCGGACTTTC. Full variable domain (missing parts from reference TRBV7-9 and TRBJ2-6): DTGVSQNPRHKITKRGQNVTFRCDPISEHNRLYWYRQTLGQGPEFLTYFQNEAQLEKSRLLSDRFSAERPKGSFSTLEIQRTEQGDSAMYLCASSWSYGASSGANVRTFGAGSRLTVL.